Listed here are 18 T cell receptor beta chains from one sample, sequenced in a study of beta chain features in type 1 diabetes (dated by TCRdb to the late 2010s). The library was generated by the immunoSEQ multiplex PCR assay. All of the isolated RNA was reverse transcribed with the High Capacity cDNA Reverse Transcription Kit, so expressed TCRB transcripts were sequenced. In its TCRdb copy, this immuneACCESS table keeps in-frame sequences only and misses some clones. Where compared with another copy, unresolved V genes explain less than half of these, and the others have no known cause. This sample is represented by hundreds of thousands of clones; around an eighth of them were singletons. The top ten clones comprise roughly 0.022% of the sample. Study-level results and caveats: A moderate but significant shortening of TCRB CDR3 length was observed in type 1 diabetes patients in all four CD4+ subsets.

No antigen has been assigned to these receptors. Material: naive CD4+ T cells from blood. The meaning of the sample's cell subset or site label: true naive CD4+ T cells. Receptors were obtained from a man between 18 and 29 years old with type 1 diabetes.

This clone has only a few counts. This chain joins TRBV7-2 and TRBJ2-7; a possible D gene is TRBD2 (5 bases). Germline V lookup: CDR1 SGHTA, CDR2 FQGNSA. V lost 4 bases and J lost 2, with 9 bases in between. This CDR3 region has 13 residues. CDR3 nucleotides: TGTGCCAGCAGCTCCAGCGGACCCTACGAGCAGTACTTC. Amino acid sequence: CASSSSGPYEQYF. Full variable domain (missing parts from reference TRBV7-2 and TRBJ2-7): GAGVSQSPSNKVTEKGKDVELRCDPISGHTALYWYRQSLGQGLEFLIYFQGNSAPDKSGLPSDRFSAERTGGSVSTLTIQRTQQEDSAVYLCASSSSGPYEQYFGPGTRLTVT.

The chain employs TRBV5-1 and TRBJ1-2; D is uncertain. The CDR3 is made up of 13 amino acids. V was trimmed by 4 bases and J by 8 bases, leaving 15 bases between them. Germline values: CDR1 SGHRS, CDR2 YFSETQ. For the CDR3, the DNA is TGCGCCAGCAGCCAGGACCGCCGCGGAGGCTACACCTTC. This encodes CASSQDRRGGYTF. Using reference TRBV5-1 and TRBJ1-2 for the parts outside the CDR3, the full variable domain is KAGVTQTPRYLIKTRGQQVTLSCSPISGHRSVSWYQQTPGQGLQFLFEYFSETQRNKGNFPGRFSGRQFSNSRSEMNVSTLELGDSALYLCASSQDRRGGYTFGSGTRLTVV.

V gene TRBV28 combines with J gene TRBJ2-5; D call uncertain. Trimming cost V 9 bases and J 5 bases, with 4 bases left between them. CDR3 size: 9 residues. CDR1 and CDR2 from the germline V gene are MDHEN and SYDVKM. The CDR3 DNA reads TGTGCCAGTGGGGAGACCCAGTACTTC. It translates to CASGETQYF. The whole variable domain, remainder taken from reference TRBV28 and TRBJ2-5, is DVKVTQSSRYLVKRTGEKVFLECVQDMDHENMFWYRQDPGLGLRLIYFSYDVKMKEKGDIPEGYSVSREKKERFSLILESASTNQTSMYLCASGETQYFGPGTRLLVL.

This clone was counted a few times. The rearrangement uses TRBV18 and TRBJ1-2; maybe TRBD1 (6 bases). The CDR3 sequence is 14 residues long. Trimming took 6 bases from V and 4 from J, leaving 15 bases between them. Germline CDR1 KGHSH, CDR2 LQKENI. This CDR3 is CASSTGTTIYGYTF. For the CDR3, the DNA is TGTGCCAGCTCCACAGGGACTACTATCTATGGCTACACCTTC.

This clone has more than one count but fewer than ten. V is TRBV19 and J is TRBJ2-7; D is ambiguous. Germline CDR1 LNHDA, CDR2 SQIVND (reference sequence). V gave up 5 bases and J gave up 0 bases, with 8 bases separating them. This CDR3 has 13 residues. CDR3 in amino acids: CASSAHSSYEQYF. CDR3 bases: TGTGCCAGTAGTGCCCATAGCTCCTACGAGCAGTACTTC.

The chain is built from TRBV19 and TRBJ2-1; D might be TRBD2 (6 bases). The CDR3 length is 14 residues. Germline CDR1 and CDR2: LNHDA and SQIVND (reference sequence). V gave up 7 bases and J gave up 1 base, with 11 bases separating them. The CDR3 DNA sequence: TGTGCCAGTACCCCCGGAGGGTCCTACAATGAGCAGTTCTTC. Translated, it gives CASTPGGSYNEQFF.

This clone turned up a few times. J is TRBJ2-3 and V is TRBV25-1, with 8 nucleotides matching TRBD2. CDR3 size: 14 residues. Trimming at V came to 8 bases and at J to 3 bases, leaving 7 bases not matched to a gene. Germline V gene sequence: CDR1 MGHDK, CDR2 SYGVNS. CDR3 protein: CASSPTGGTDTQYF. In nucleotides, the CDR3 is TGTGCCAGCTCCCCAACGGGGGGGACAGATACGCAGTATTTT. Looking up the rest from reference TRBV25-1 and TRBJ2-3 gives the full variable domain: EADIYQTPRYLVIGTGKKITLECSQTMGHDKMYWYQQDPGMELHLIHYSYGVNSTEKGDLSSESTVSRIRTEHFPLTLESARPSHTSQYLCASSPTGGTDTQYFGPGTRLTVL.

The chain links TRBV27 to TRBJ1-6, with TRBD1 as a possible D gene (6 bases). The CDR3 has 15 amino acids. The germline CDR1 and CDR2 sequences are MNHEY and SMNVEV (reference sequence). V lost 1 base and J lost 8, with 12 bases in between. The chain's CDR3 is CASSLYRVGDSPLHF. Here the CDR3 DNA reads TGTGCCAGCAGTTTATACAGGGTTGGGGATTCACCCCTCCACTTT.

The gene calls are TRBV5-1 and TRBJ1-5; unclear D gene. The CDR3 has 14 residues. CDR1 and CDR2 (germline): SGHRS, YFSETQ. The ends were cut back, 0 bases at V and 5 bases at J, with 9 bases in the middle. CDR3 in amino acids: CASSLVGSHQPQHF. CDR3 nucleotide sequence: TGCGCCAGCAGCTTGGTGGGGTCTCATCAGCCCCAGCATTTT.

This clone was seen only a few times. The chain couples TRBV30 to TRBJ1-5; TRBD1 might be the D (6 bases). This CDR3 is built from 16 residues. Germline V CDR1 and CDR2: GTSNPN, SVGIG (reference sequence). Between the trimmed V and J ends, which lost 4 bases and 7 bases, there was a span of 23 bases. The CDR3 region is CAWIPAGAGYNQPQHF. The CDR3, as DNA: TGTGCCTGGATCCCCGCGGGGGCAGGGTATAACCAGCCCCAGCATTTT.

Here the CDR3 DNA reads TGCGCCAGCAGTAACCTGGGCCCCGCCTCATACAATGAGCAGTTCTTC. Translated, it gives CASSNLGPASYNEQFF. The V gene is TRBV10-1, the J gene TRBJ2-1, with unresolved D. Germline values: CDR1 WNHNN, CDR2 SYGVQD (reference sequence). The V gene lost 5 bases and the J gene lost 4 bases, with 18 bases spanning the gap. CDR3 length: 16 amino acids.

On this clone itself: The sample has other DNA sequences that encode this CDR3 too. This rearrangement joins TRBV20-1 to TRBJ2-3; no reliable D call. The CDR3 consists of 11 residues. Germline CDR1 is DFQATT and CDR2 is SNEGSKA (reference sequence). V was trimmed by 3 bases and J by 1 base, leaving 2 bases between them. The CDR3 nucleotides are TGCAGTGCTAGGCGCACAGATACGCAGTATTTT. Encoded protein: CSARRTDTQYF.

This clone was seen a handful of times. The V call is TRBV25-1, the J call TRBJ2-6, with 7 bases identical to TRBD2. Germline trimming cut 5 bases from V and 4 bases from J; bases unmatched to any gene: 8. CDR1 and CDR2 (germline): MGHDK, SYGVNS. The CDR3 is 16 residues long. CDR3 protein: CASSPQGGAGANVLTF. The CDR3, as DNA: TGTGCCAGCAGTCCCCAGGGAGGGGCAGGGGCCAACGTCCTGACTTTC.

A few counts support this clone. This chain joins TRBV9 and TRBJ2-3, with 9 bases fitting TRBD2. Germline V lookup: CDR1 SGDLS, CDR2 YYNGEE. J was trimmed by 6 bases and V by 2 bases; bases with no gene match: 7. The length of the CDR3 is 15 residues. The CDR3 here is CASSVGTSPTDTQYF. In DNA, the CDR3 is TGTGCCAGCAGCGTGGGGACTAGCCCTACGGATACGCAGTATTTT. Together with reference TRBV9 and TRBJ2-3, the CDR3 gives the full variable domain: DSGVTQTPKHLITATGQRVTLRCSPRSGDLSVYWYQQSLDQGLQFLIQYYNGEERAKGNILERFSAQQFPDLHSELNLSSLELGDSALYFCASSVGTSPTDTQYFGPGTRLTVL.

The V gene is TRBV20-1, the J gene TRBJ1-2; D perhaps matches TRBD1 (6 bases). V was pared by 4 bases and J by 6 bases, with 9 bases between. The CDR3 totals 11 residues. Germline CDR1 and CDR2: DFQATT and SNEGSKA (reference sequence). The chain's CDR3 is CSAKGGHGYTF. CDR3 nucleotide sequence: TGCAGTGCTAAGGGGGGGCATGGCTACACCTTC.

In its sample, this clone was seen a few times. The CDR3 region is CASSQVVRGGGDTQYF. In nucleotides, the CDR3 is TGCGCCAGCAGCCAAGTCGTCAGGGGTGGAGGAGATACGCAGTATTTT. The rearrangement joins TRBV4-1 to TRBJ2-3, with a weak D call TRBD1 (6 bases). Trimming cost V 1 base and J 5 bases, with 16 bases left between them. The CDR3 consists of 16 residues. CDR1 and CDR2 (germline): MGHRA, YSYEKL.

The chain couples TRBV4-1 to TRBJ1-2; maybe TRBD1 (6 bases). CDR3 length: 15 residues. V lost 10 bases to trimming and J lost 2 bases, with 20 bases between them. CDR1 is MGHRA, CDR2 YSYEKL, per germline. CDR3 DNA sequence: TGCGCCACTGGACAGACCCCTTCCGTAAACTATGGCTACACCTTC. Its protein is CATGQTPSVNYGYTF.

The chain has TRBV7-9 and TRBJ1-1, with a weak D call TRBD1 (5 bases). From germline, CDR1 is SEHNR and CDR2 FQNEAQ (reference sequence). The CDR3 loop spans 15 amino acids. V shed 5 bases and J shed 3 bases, with 16 bases lying between them. This chain's CDR3 is CASSPGQRGDTEAFF. In DNA form, the CDR3 reads TGTGCCAGCAGCCCGGGCCAGCGGGGGGACACTGAAGCTTTCTTT.